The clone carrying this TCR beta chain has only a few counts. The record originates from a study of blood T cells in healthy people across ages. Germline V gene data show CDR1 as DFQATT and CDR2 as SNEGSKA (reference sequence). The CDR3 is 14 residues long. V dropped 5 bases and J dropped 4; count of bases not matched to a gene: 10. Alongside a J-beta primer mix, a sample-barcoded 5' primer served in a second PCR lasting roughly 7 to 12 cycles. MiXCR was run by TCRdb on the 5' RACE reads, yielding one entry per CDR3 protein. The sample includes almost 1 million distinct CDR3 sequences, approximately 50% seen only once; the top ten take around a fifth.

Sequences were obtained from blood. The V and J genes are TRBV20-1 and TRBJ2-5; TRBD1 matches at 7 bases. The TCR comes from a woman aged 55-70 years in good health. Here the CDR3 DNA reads TGCAGTGCTCCCGGGCCAGGGGGATCAGAGACCCAGTACTTC. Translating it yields CSAPGPGGSETQYF.